This T cell receptor beta chain was sequenced in a study of shared clonotypes between healthy human individuals. Sequencing was performed with immunoSEQ multiplex PCR; in TCRdb, only in-frame clones are kept and a portion is missing. The sample includes over a million clones, 70% to 80% of them seen just once. This CDR3 is 16 amino acids long. The V gene's germline CDR1 is MNHNY and CDR2 SVGAGI (reference sequence). J lost 4 bases, V lost 0 bases, and 7 bases had no gene match. Sample: memory CD4+ T cells from PBMCs. The subset here: CD45RA-negative fraction. This chain uses TRBV6-6 with TRBJ2-7; 9 bases agree with TRBD2. The receptor comes from a man between 18 and 35 years old in good health. Some clones in this sample may be carry-over from other donors' samples. CDR3 protein: CASSYSFQREAYEQYF. CDR3 in DNA: TGTGCCAGCAGTTACTCGTTCCAGCGGGAGGCTTACGAGCAGTACTTC.